This entry describes one T cell receptor (beta chain). Germline V gene lookup returns CDR1 SGHAT and CDR2 FQNNGV. With 5 bases removed from V and 3 bases from J, the gap between germline ends came to 13 bases. The CDR3 has 14 amino acids. The method was immunoSEQ multiplex PCR; TCRdb's version includes in-frame clones alone and lacks a portion of them. Of roughly 30,000 clones detected, roughly 90% appear once; the ten largest clones hold roughly 0.5%. This record comes from a study of T cell changes during pregnancy in multiple sclerosis. The rearrangement links TRBV11-2 to TRBJ2-5; tentatively, D is TRBD2 (6 bases). Sequenced here: CD4+ T cells from peripheral blood mononuclear cells, sampled in the first trimester of pregnancy. This TCR came from a female donor in good health, enrolled as a control in a pregnancy study. Here the CDR3 DNA reads TGTGCCAGCAGCGGGGGGATAGCAGAAGAGACCCAGTACTTC. This translates into CASSGGIAEETQYF.